A single sample gave rise to the 26 T cell receptor beta chains below, sequenced in a study of blood T cell repertoires in COVID-19. Here immunoSEQ multiplex PCR was the method, and the copy in TCRdb shows in-frame clones only, minus some. Among approximately 70,000 clones listed, approximately 90% were seen once. The sequencing sample was made of peripheral blood. These receptors were taken from a woman aged 60 to 75 with active COVID-19.

The chain uses TRBV4-1 and TRBJ2-4; TRBD2 matches 9 bases. With 1 base clipped from V and 3 bases from J, the junction kept 4 bases outside the gene matches. The CDR3 has 16 residues. Per the germline V gene, CDR1 is MGHRA and CDR2 is YSYEKL. CDR3 in DNA: TGCGCCAGCAGCCAAGGGACTAGCGCGAGCAAAAACATTCAGTACTTC. It is translated as CASSQGTSASKNIQYF.

The genes are TRBV5-1 and TRBJ2-3; 8 nucleotides match TRBD2. The V gene end was trimmed by 4 bases and the J gene end by 1 base; junction bases not matched to a gene: 8. The CDR3 runs to 16 residues. In germline, CDR1 is SGHRS, CDR2 YFSETQ. The CDR3 region is CASSPSQAGGTDTQYF. CDR3 coding DNA: TGCGCCAGCAGCCCGTCGCAAGCGGGAGGCACAGATACGCAGTATTTT.

This clone has more than one count but fewer than ten. V gene TRBV3-1 (or the pseudogene TRBV3-2) combines with J gene TRBJ2-7, with 12 bases lining up with TRBD2. V lost 4 bases to trimming and J lost 10 bases; unmatched junction nucleotides: 8. Per the germline V gene, CDR1 is LGHDT and CDR2 is YNNKEL (reference sequence). The CDR3 loop spans 14 amino acids. The CDR3 here is CASSLPLAGGPQYF. The CDR3 coding sequence is TGTGCCAGCAGCCTCCCACTAGCGGGAGGACCTCAGTACTTC.

As to this clone: Other DNA sequences in the sample encode the same CDR3. The gene calls are TRBV18 and TRBJ2-7; TRBD1 agrees at 11 bases. The CDR3 sequence is 15 residues long. V dropped 6 bases and J dropped 2; count of bases not matched to a gene: 6. Per the germline V gene, CDR1 is KGHSH and CDR2 is LQKENI. For the CDR3, the DNA is TGTGCCAGCTCGTTGGACAGGGGGCGTACCTACGAGCAGTACTTC. Protein sequence: CASSLDRGRTYEQYF.

The chain joins TRBV4-1 to TRBJ2-4, with D tentatively TRBD2 (6 bases). From germline, CDR1 is MGHRA and CDR2 YSYEKL. V was clipped by 4 bases and J by 0 bases, with 16 bases between them. This CDR3 is 17 amino acids long. The CDR3 DNA reads as TGCGCCAGCAGCCCCCTAACGGGCGGGACAGCCAAAAACATTCAGTACTTC. Translated, it gives CASSPLTGGTAKNIQYF.

The chain couples TRBV11-2 to TRBJ2-7; 12 nucleotides match TRBD2. V lost 4 bases to trimming and J lost 4 bases; unmatched junction nucleotides: 5. The germline CDR1 and CDR2 sequences are SGHAT and FQNNGV. The CDR3 loop spans 15 amino acids. The CDR3 here is CASSSRGTSGYEQYF. The CDR3 DNA reads as TGTGCCAGCAGCTCCCGAGGGACTAGCGGGTACGAGCAGTACTTC.

The CDR3 spells CASSPGTANEKLFF. In nucleotides, the CDR3 is TGCGCCAGCAGCCCCGGGACAGCTAATGAAAAACTGTTTTTT. J is TRBJ1-4 and V is TRBV5-1, with 7 bases that match TRBD1. V was clipped by 4 bases and J by 3 bases; unmatched bases: 3. The CDR3 is made up of 14 amino acids. The germline V gene has CDR1 SGHRS and CDR2 YFSETQ.

The rearrangement links TRBV28 to TRBJ2-2; 13 bases agree with TRBD2. This CDR3 spans 21 amino acids. Germline assignment: CDR1 MDHEN and CDR2 SYDVKM. J was trimmed by 2 bases and V by 3 bases; bases with no gene match: 15. CDR3 DNA: TGTGCCAGCAGTTTTCCCGGGGCATCCCCGGGACTAGCGGGAAACACCGGGGAGCTGTTTTTT. This sequence encodes CASSFPGASPGLAGNTGELFF.

The J gene is TRBJ2-1, the V gene TRBV28; 9 nucleotides align to TRBD2. V shed 11 bases, J shed 4 bases, and the junction held 9 bases outside the gene matches. The germline gives CDR1 MDHEN, CDR2 SYDVKM. CDR3 size: 14 residues. The CDR3 DNA sequence: TGTGCCGTACAAGCGGGAGGATTTTACAATGAGCAGTTCTTC. It specifies CAVQAGGFYNEQFF.

The V gene is TRBV3-1 (or the pseudogene TRBV3-2), the J gene TRBJ1-6; 9 nucleotides agree with TRBD1. The V and J ends lost 4 bases and 10 bases, in that order; junction bases with no gene match: 8. Germline V gives CDR1 LGHDT, CDR2 YNNKEL (reference sequence). The CDR3 covers 15 residues. The CDR3 DNA reads as TGTGCCAGCAGCCCGGGGGGACAGGGCATATCACCCCTCCACTTT. Translated, it gives CASSPGGQGISPLHF.

CDR3 DNA: TGCGCCAGCAGCCAAGATGGGACAGGGGGCGTGACAGATACGCAGTATTTT. It yields the protein CASSQDGTGGVTDTQYF. The V and J genes are TRBV4-1 and TRBJ2-3, with 12 bases that match TRBD1. The germline CDR1 and CDR2 sequences are MGHRA and YSYEKL. The ends lost 0 bases at V and 3 bases at J; junction bases unmatched: 4. This CDR3 has 17 amino acids.

The chain couples TRBV19 to TRBJ1-4; 7 positions agree with TRBD1. The CDR3 has 16 amino acids. The germline V gene encodes CDR1 LNHDA and CDR2 SQIVND (reference sequence). V dropped 1 base and J dropped 6; count of bases not matched to a gene: 8. CDR3 sequence (DNA): TGTGCCAGTAGTATAGCCTTACAGGGGAGTGATGAAAAACTGTTTTTT. This codes for CASSIALQGSDEKLFF.

CDR3 nucleotides: TGCGCCAGCAGCCAAGATGTCCAGACAGTACTATGGCCCCAGCATTTT. Translated, it gives CASSQDVQTVLWPQHF. V usage is TRBV4-1 and J usage is TRBJ1-5; maybe TRBD1 (5 bases). CDR1 is MGHRA and CDR2 is YSYEKL in the germline V gene. V shed 0 bases and J shed 9 bases, with 18 bases lying between them. CDR3 length: 16 residues.

V gene TRBV12-5 combines with J gene TRBJ2-3; TRBD2 agrees at 7 bases. The germline V gene has CDR1 LGHNT and CDR2 FRNRAP. CDR3 length: 14 residues. V was pared by 7 bases and J by 2 bases, with 6 bases of the junction left unmatched. The CDR3 region has the DNA TGTGCTAGTGCGTCTAGCGGCACCACAGATACGCAGTATTTT. This encodes CASASSGTTDTQYF.

This clone has just a few counts. The rearrangement joins TRBV6-5 to TRBJ1-3; D unclear. The CDR3 loop spans 15 amino acids. In germline, CDR1 is MNHEY, CDR2 SVGAGI. Trimming shortened V by 2 bases and J by 3 bases, and 11 bases separated the two germline ends. The DNA for the CDR3 is TGTGCCAGCAGTTACGGCCGGAGTCTTGGAAACACCATATATTTT. The encoded protein is CASSYGRSLGNTIYF.

The rearrangement joins TRBV11-2 to TRBJ2-7; D ambiguous. The germline V gene encodes CDR1 SGHAT and CDR2 FQNNGV. This CDR3 has 14 amino acids. Trimming shortened V by 1 base and J by 6 bases, and 13 bases separated the two germline ends. In nucleotides, the CDR3 is TGTGCCAGCAGCTTAGTAGCACTAAGAAGCGAGCAGTACTTC. It encodes CASSLVALRSEQYF.

This clone was observed a handful of times. The chain joins TRBV28 to TRBJ2-5; 7 nucleotides line up with TRBD1. The CDR3 has 13 amino acids. Germline V gene lookup returns CDR1 MDHEN and CDR2 SYDVKM. J was trimmed by 5 bases and V by 6 bases; bases with no gene match: 6. The CDR3 DNA is TGTGCCAGCAGGGACAGGAGGTGGGAGACCCAGTACTTC. This sequence encodes CASRDRRWETQYF. Complete variable domain (other parts from reference TRBV28 and TRBJ2-5): DVKVTQSSRYLVKRTGEKVFLECVQDMDHENMFWYRQDPGLGLRLIYFSYDVKMKEKGDIPEGYSVSREKKERFSLILESASTNQTSMYLCASRDRRWETQYFGPGTRLLVL.

This chain links TRBV5-8 with TRBJ2-6; D is ambiguous. There are 15 residues in the CDR3. Trimming shortened V by 9 bases and J by 0 bases, and 13 bases separated the two germline ends. In germline, CDR1 is SGHTS, CDR2 YDEGEE. The CDR3 here is CATARFGSGANVLTF. CDR3 DNA sequence: TGTGCCACCGCACGGTTCGGCTCTGGGGCCAACGTCCTGACTTTC. The whole variable domain, filled in from reference TRBV5-8 and TRBJ2-6, reads EAGVTQSPTHLIKTRGQQATLRCSPISGHTSVYWYQQALGLGLQFLLWYDEGEERNRGNFPPRFSGRQFPNYSSELNVNALELEDSALYLCATARFGSGANVLTFGAGSRLTVL.

This chain links TRBV29-1 with TRBJ2-1, with 9 bases aligning to TRBD2. Trimming took 2 bases from V and 7 from J; bases not matched to a gene: 3. This CDR3 is 13 amino acids long. Germline V lookup: CDR1 SQVTM, CDR2 ANQGSEA. The CDR3 DNA sequence: TGCAGCGTTGAACGGGCGGGGGGGAATGAGCAGTTCTTC. Translation gives CSVERAGGNEQFF.

CDR3 DNA: TGCGCCAGCAGTGATCCCTTCCCTGGGACTAGCTCCGGGGAGCTGTTTTTT. Translated: CASSDPFPGTSSGELFF. The gene calls are TRBV10-2 and TRBJ2-2; 9 positions agree with TRBD2. The germline V gene encodes CDR1 WSHSY and CDR2 SAAADI. This CDR3 contains 17 residues. V trimming: 3 bases; J trimming: 6 bases; junction bases outside the gene matches: 11.

The count of this clone is one. The chain links TRBV27 to TRBJ2-7; D remains unclear. Trimming left V 5 bases short and J 0 bases short, with 8 bases between. The CDR3 has 13 amino acids. From germline, CDR1 is MNHEY and CDR2 SMNVEV (reference sequence). CDR3 sequence (DNA): TGTGCCAGCAGTCCCCTAACCTCCTACGAGCAGTACTTC. Amino acids: CASSPLTSYEQYF.

The J gene is TRBJ2-7, the V gene TRBV5-1; 7 bases align to TRBD2. The CDR3 is 15 amino acids. V lost 6 bases, J lost 7 bases, and 16 bases stayed unmatched. In germline, CDR1 is SGHRS, CDR2 YFSETQ. The CDR3 coding sequence is TGCGCCAGCACCCCCGGAACCGGGAGGCCTGGGGAGCAGTACTTC. Its translation is CASTPGTGRPGEQYF.

This rearrangement joins TRBV7-2 to TRBJ1-5; TRBD1 is a possible D gene (5 bases). Trimming removed 4 bases from V and 6 bases from J, with 19 bases in between. This CDR3 region has 16 residues. Germline V lookup: CDR1 SGHTA, CDR2 FQGNSA. The CDR3 is CASSSEGLGGGQPQHF. The CDR3 DNA reads TGTGCCAGCAGCTCCGAAGGTCTGGGCGGGGGTCAGCCCCAGCATTTT.

This sequence joins TRBV19 and TRBJ2-1, with D possibly matching TRBD2 (6 bases). Trimming took 10 bases from V and 1 from J, leaving 14 bases between them. The CDR3 covers 14 residues. CDR1 is LNHDA, CDR2 SQIVND, per germline (reference sequence). This CDR3 is CATKEAGSYNEQFF. CDR3 in DNA: TGTGCCACTAAAGAAGCGGGTTCCTACAATGAGCAGTTCTTC.

The chain employs TRBV11-2 and TRBJ2-2; tentatively, D is TRBD1 (6 bases). The CDR3 is 16 amino acids. The V end was cut by 1 base, the J end by 5 bases, with 14 bases between. Germline CDR1 SGHAT, CDR2 FQNNGV. Here the CDR3 reads CASSLVGGVGTGELFF. In DNA, the CDR3 is TGTGCCAGCAGCTTAGTTGGGGGCGTGGGAACCGGGGAGCTGTTTTTT.

The chain joins TRBV3-1 (or the pseudogene TRBV3-2) to TRBJ2-7; TRBD2 aligns across 9 bases. This CDR3 has 15 residues. Per the germline V gene, CDR1 is LGHDT and CDR2 is YNNKEL (reference sequence). Trimming cost V 2 bases and J 7 bases; bases outside gene matches: 9. The CDR3 nucleotides read TGTGCCAGCAGCCAAAGTTTGGCTAGCGGGATTGAGCAGTACTTC. This codes for CASSQSLASGIEQYF.